The 12 T cell receptor beta chains reported below all come from one sample, sequenced in a study of ipilimumab plus nivolumab after autologous stem cell transplantation. TCRdb's table, derived via immunoSEQ multiplex PCR, lists solely in-frame clones and lacks some. The data contain tens of thousands of clones, more than 85% of them seen just once; the ten biggest clones take up approximately 1%. Source: PBMCs, taken in a trial of ipilimumab plus nivolumab as post-transplant consolidation. These receptors all stem from a male donor with multiple myeloma.

This chain joins TRBV7-9 and TRBJ1-2, with a weak D call TRBD1 (5 bases). Trimming removed 0 bases from V and 4 bases from J, with 9 bases in between. The CDR3 has 14 amino acids. The germline CDR1 and CDR2 sequences are SEHNR and FQNEAQ (reference sequence). CDR3 in amino acids: CASSLAGESYGYTF. The DNA for the CDR3 is TGTGCCAGCAGCTTAGCGGGGGAGAGCTATGGCTACACCTTC.

The gene calls are TRBV7-2 and TRBJ1-3; D may be TRBD1 (6 bases). This CDR3 has 13 amino acids. Trimming took 5 bases from V and 4 from J, leaving 9 bases between them. Per germline, CDR1 SGHTA and CDR2 FQGNSA. The CDR3 region is CASSRDTGNTIYF. The CDR3 bases are TGTGCCAGCAGCCGGGACACCGGAAACACCATATATTTT.

The chain uses TRBV11-2 and TRBJ1-4; D is undetermined. CDR1 is SGHAT and CDR2 is FQNNGV in the germline V gene. The CDR3 covers 17 residues. V was pared by 2 bases and J by 0 bases, with 13 bases between. The CDR3 loop is CASSLHRGTATNEKLFF. The DNA of the CDR3 is TGTGCCAGCAGCTTACACAGAGGTACCGCAACTAATGAAAAACTGTTTTTT.

This chain links TRBV28 with TRBJ2-7; tentative D call: TRBD1 (6 bases). The ends were cut back, 6 bases at V and 2 bases at J, with 11 bases in the middle. CDR1 and CDR2 from the germline V gene are MDHEN and SYDVKM. This CDR3 comprises 13 residues. The chain's CDR3 is CASRINRAYEQYF. The CDR3 DNA reads as TGTGCCAGCAGGATAAACAGGGCCTACGAGCAGTACTTC.

The chain joins TRBV6-1 to TRBJ1-1; the D gene is possibly TRBD1 (5 bases). The ends were cut back, 10 bases at V and 0 bases at J, with 15 bases in the middle. The CDR3 consists of 14 residues. CDR1 and CDR2 (germline): MNHNS, SASEGT. The CDR3 DNA reads TGTGCCATCCCGAACGGGGACGTGAACACTGAAGCTTTCTTT. Protein: CAIPNGDVNTEAFF.

V gene TRBV27 combines with J gene TRBJ2-1; TRBD2 matches 12 bases. After removal of 6 bases from V and 2 bases from J, the junction contained 5 bases not matched to a gene. This CDR3 contains 16 residues. CDR1 is MNHEY and CDR2 is SMNVEV in the germline V gene (reference sequence). In DNA form, the CDR3 reads TGTGCCAGCAGACTTACTAGCGGGGGGCCCTACAATGAGCAGTTCTTC. It codes for CASRLTSGGPYNEQFF.

This clone has only a few counts. The gene calls are TRBV6-6 and TRBJ2-5; 11 bases align to TRBD2. Germline V gives CDR1 MNHNY, CDR2 SVGAGI (reference sequence). V lost 6 bases and J lost 11; bases outside the gene matches: 14. The CDR3 has 15 residues. CDR3 coding DNA: TGTGCCAGCAGCAATAGCGGGAGGGCCCGAATCGGTCAGTACTTC. Its protein is CASSNSGRARIGQYF.

This chain joins TRBV28 and TRBJ2-5; D tentatively fits TRBD1 or TRBD2 (5 bases each). V was trimmed by 5 bases and J by 9 bases, leaving 16 bases between them. The CDR3 has 13 residues. Germline V lookup: CDR1 MDHEN, CDR2 SYDVKM. CDR3 coding DNA: TGTGCCAGCAGTCCGGGACGGCTTGAGGCCCAGTACTTC. Its protein product is CASSPGRLEAQYF.

The chain combines TRBV6-1 with TRBJ2-3; perhaps TRBD2 as D (5 bases). CDR1 is MNHNS, CDR2 SASEGT, per germline. The V end lost 8 bases, the J end lost 6 bases, and 9 bases lay between the germline ends. CDR3 length: 11 residues. CDR3 DNA: TGTGCCAGCCGGGATGGGGATACGCAGTATTTT. It is translated as CASRDGDTQYF.

The table lists this clone with a count of one. The gene calls are TRBV19 and TRBJ2-7; D is undetermined. V was pared by 7 bases and J by 0 bases, with 13 bases between. The germline V gene encodes CDR1 LNHDA and CDR2 SQIVND (reference sequence). The length of the CDR3 is 14 residues. The CDR3 is CASNRALSSYEQYF. The CDR3 nucleotides read TGTGCCAGTAACCGAGCGCTTAGCTCCTACGAGCAGTACTTC.

The CDR3 coding sequence is TGCGCCAGCAGCCAAGATATAAGGCAGTCCTACGAGCAGTACTTC. Translated, it gives CASSQDIRQSYEQYF. The chain joins TRBV4-3 to TRBJ2-7; D remains unclear. The germline V gene encodes CDR1 LGHNA and CDR2 YSLEER. V was cut by 0 bases and J by 1 base, with 10 bases left in between. The CDR3 is 15 amino acids.

This chain connects TRBV28 to TRBJ2-7; 9 positions agree with TRBD1. Germline assignment: CDR1 MDHEN and CDR2 SYDVKM. The CDR3 consists of 15 residues. The V segment lost 7 bases and the J segment 4 bases; nucleotides outside the gene matches: 11. As DNA, the CDR3 is TGTGCCAGCATCTTGGCCGGGACAGGGATTTACGAGCAGTACTTC. This gives the protein CASILAGTGIYEQYF.